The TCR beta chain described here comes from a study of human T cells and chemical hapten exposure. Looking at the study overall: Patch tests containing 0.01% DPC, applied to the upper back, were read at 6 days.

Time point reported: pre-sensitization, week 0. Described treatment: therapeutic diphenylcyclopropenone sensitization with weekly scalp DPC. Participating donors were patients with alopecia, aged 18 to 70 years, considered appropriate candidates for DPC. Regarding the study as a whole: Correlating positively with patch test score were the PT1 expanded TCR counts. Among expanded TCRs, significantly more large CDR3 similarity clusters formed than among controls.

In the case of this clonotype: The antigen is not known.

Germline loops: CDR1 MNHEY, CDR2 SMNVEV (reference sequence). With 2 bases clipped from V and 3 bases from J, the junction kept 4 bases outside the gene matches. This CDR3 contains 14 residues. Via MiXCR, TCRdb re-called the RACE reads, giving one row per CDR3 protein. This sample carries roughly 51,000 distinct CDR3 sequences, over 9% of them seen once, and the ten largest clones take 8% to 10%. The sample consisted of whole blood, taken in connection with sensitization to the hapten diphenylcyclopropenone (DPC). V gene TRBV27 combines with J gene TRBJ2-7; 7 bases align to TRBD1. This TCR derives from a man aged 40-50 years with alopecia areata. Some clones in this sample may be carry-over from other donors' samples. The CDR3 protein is CASSLQGENYEQYF. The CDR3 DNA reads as TGTGCCAGCAGTTTACAGGGGGAAAACTACGAGCAGTACTTC.